This T cell receptor beta chain was sequenced during a study of CD8+ T cells in alopecia areata (dated by TCRdb to about 2018). In the study overall: Treated patients were enrolled in an open-label pilot trial of oral tofacitinib, 5 to 10 mg twice daily, for moderate-to-severe alopecia areata. Patients stayed on tofacitinib for 6 to 18 months and then had 6 months of follow-up off drug so that delayed response and recurrence could be assessed. In treated patients, disease severity was measured using the SALT score, which gives the percentage of scalp surface area affected. To study T cell clonal expansion in alopecia areata, the researchers applied high-throughput TCRbeta sequencing to both the C3H/HeJ mouse model and human patients. Human TCRbeta sequencing covered scalp tissue and sorted CD4+ and CD8+ peripheral blood T cells from patchy and totalis/universalis alopecia areata patients and healthy controls. Biopsies were taken from tofacitinib-treated patients at baseline and at 4 and 24 weeks of treatment, and a later scalp biopsy was taken in several of the tofacitinib-treated patients. Clonality in the scalp was compared among normal scalp (n=4), patchy alopecia areata scalp (n=8), and alopecia totalis/universalis scalp (n=8). RNA was obtained with the PAXgene miRNA kit for fixed scalp, the miRNeasy kit for PBMCs, and the RNeasy kit for mouse skin. TCRbeta CDR3 regions were amplified by immunoSEQ multiplex PCR using 35 Vbeta forward and 13 Jbeta reverse primers. Broad study findings and their caveats: During tofacitinib treatment, many expanded lesional clones stuck around in both scalp and blood, and this persistence may partly explain why relapse happens after treatment is stopped. Tofacitinib significantly decreased scalp clonality and the number of expanded CD8+ clones among the top 100 scalp clones. Because the treated cohort was small and had only one nonresponder, larger studies are needed to examine links between baseline CD8+ expansion and response. Scalp TCR repertoire analysis is complicated because resident alphabeta T cells in normal human skin are also sequenced, whereas mouse skin is dominated by gammadelta T cells. Compared with normal scalp, lesional scalp, particularly in alopecia totalis/universalis, had higher clonality and more expanded CD8+ clones, which suggests antigenic drive. Compared with mice, TCR sequences shared between patients were less clear, possibly partly because of HLA diversity across the patient population.

Measured from the cysteine to the phenylalanine, the CDR3 is 13 residues long. Only the CDR3 DNA stays, 39 bases, in frame from base 1. V gives up 1 base and J gives up 2 bases, and the segment between their germline ends measures 6 bases. The sample's time point label, in plain terms: around 22 weeks on oral tofacitinib. According to the study, the label for this sample's treatment or condition signals: oral pan-JAK inhibitor, 5-10 mg twice daily. Lesional scalp punch biopsies and peripheral blood were obtained from alopecia areata patients. PBMCs were isolated by density centrifugation and stained for CD3, CD4 and CD8, and CD4+ and CD8+ T cells were sorted on a FACSAria. The library was generated by the immunoSEQ multiplex PCR assay. RNA was extracted from all samples and reverse transcribed into cDNA, which served as template for TCR sequencing. First-strand cDNA was synthesized with SuperScript III using a 2:1 mix of oligo-dT and random hexamers. Amplification bias was assessed with a synthetic immune receptor repertoire, and residual bias was removed computationally. In the original analysis: After raw reads were preprocessed to remove errors, the CDR3 was defined following IMGT conventions as running from the conserved cysteine to phenylalanine. Clonality was calculated as 1 minus Shannon entropy normalized by log2 of the number of productive unique TCRs. Scalp TCRbeta sequences were cross-referenced with sorted blood CD4 and CD8 repertoires so that the CD4 or CD8 identity of scalp clones could be inferred. Sourced from immuneACCESS, this table was stored by TCRdb with only in-frame sequences that have V and J called. A share of the clones is absent; for the studies checked, an unresolved V gene accounts for under half, and the remainder has no known explanation. V, J and clone size are taken as reported in that table, and D and trimming were inferred from the DNA itself. Here the sample has some 100,000 clones; roughly 40% occur a single time. The ten biggest clones cover less than 20% of the sample.

This clone has just a few counts. Its cognate antigen has yet to be identified. Base qualities are not provided; no much larger clone lies one nucleotide away. Sequenced here: CD8+ T cells sorted from blood, sampled at week 24, from a patient treated with tofacitinib. The sequence was collected from a human donor with alopecia areata. This sequence uses TRBV5-7 and TRBJ2-5; a confident D gene designation cannot be given. TRBV5-7 is sorted into the ORF group, with uncertain function. The bases are TGTGCCAGCAGCTTGACTCCTCAAGAGACCCAGTACTTC. This codes for CASSLTPQETQYF.